The source of this T cell receptor beta chain is a study of graft-versus-host responses after intestinal transplantation. Study-wide points: Levels of circulating GvH clones at their peak were associated with early post-transplant HvG declines. The presence of high graft-versus-host to host-versus-graft clonal ratios in allografts characterized patients with graft-donor T cell macrochimerism.

The assay was immunoSEQ multiplex PCR, and TCRdb's table has in-frame clones only and misses some. This sample carries roughly 77,000 clones, roughly nine tenths of them seen once, and the ten largest clones take just under 2.5%. V was pared by 6 bases and J by 1 base, with 10 bases of the junction left unmatched. The CDR3 is 16 residues long. Germline V gene data show CDR1 as MDHEN and CDR2 as SYDVKM. With regard to this clone: Antigen unknown.

The input for sequencing was unstimulated CD8+ T cells sorted from spleen or lymph node cells, taken before intestinal transplant. This chain links TRBV28 with TRBJ2-7; 9 bases are a match to TRBD1. The clonotype originates from a human donor who received an intestinal transplant. The CDR3 loop reads CASSSRGQGISYEQYF. CDR3 sequence (DNA): TGTGCCAGCAGCTCGAGGGGACAGGGAATATCCTACGAGCAGTACTTC.